These 20 T cell receptor beta chains were all obtained from the same sample, sequenced in a study of technical replicates of blood from several donors. Profiling relied on immunoSEQ multiplex PCR, and the TCRdb table lists in-frame clones only, not all of them. The repertoire consists of tens of thousands of clones, with 95% to 98% occurring once and the leading ten covering less than 0.35%. Sequenced material: T cells isolated from PBMCs. The source of these receptors is a human donor in good health.

The DNA for the CDR3 is TGTGCCAGCAGTGAACATTCTAGGACTAGCGAGTACAATGAGCAGTTCTTC. Its translation is CASSEHSRTSEYNEQFF. The chain combines TRBV2 with TRBJ2-1, with 9 bases fitting TRBD2. Per germline, CDR1 SNHLY and CDR2 FYNNEI. Losses at the gene ends were 2 bases for V and 4 bases for J; bases not matched to a gene: 9. This CDR3 is 17 amino acids long.

This clone was found once. This chain uses TRBV5-6 with TRBJ2-7, with D possibly being TRBD1 (5 bases). Germline V gene sequence: CDR1 SGHDT, CDR2 YYEEEE. CDR3 length equals 15 residues. Trimming cost V 0 bases and J 2 bases, with 12 bases left between them. CDR3 protein: CASSLGSGWTYEQYF. The CDR3 DNA reads TGTGCCAGCAGCTTGGGTTCAGGGTGGACCTACGAGCAGTACTTC.

V gene TRBV6-5 combines with J gene TRBJ1-4; 7 bases are a match to TRBD1. This CDR3 comprises 14 residues. Losses at the gene ends were 1 base for V and 6 bases for J; bases not matched to a gene: 2. From germline, CDR1 is MNHEY and CDR2 SVGAGI. CDR3: CASSYFQGDEKLFF. The DNA for the CDR3 is TGTGCCAGCAGTTACTTTCAGGGGGATGAAAAACTGTTTTTT.

This chain links TRBV28 with TRBJ1-1, with D possibly matching TRBD1 (5 bases). Per germline, CDR1 MDHEN and CDR2 SYDVKM. The CDR3 consists of 13 residues. V was cut by 6 bases and J by 5 bases, with 13 bases left in between. The CDR3 DNA reads TGTGCCAGCAGGCTCGCGGGGCGTACTGAAGCTTTCTTT. This codes for CASRLAGRTEAFF.

The J gene is TRBJ2-1, the V gene TRBV30, with 9 nucleotides matching TRBD2. The germline CDR1 and CDR2 sequences are GTSNPN and SVGIG (reference sequence). There are 15 residues in the CDR3. With 4 bases clipped from V and 6 bases from J, the junction kept 10 bases outside the gene matches. The DNA of the CDR3 is TGTGCCTGGAACAGTATAGCGGGAGATTCCAATGAGCAGTTCTTC. Protein: CAWNSIAGDSNEQFF.

V is TRBV18 and J is TRBJ2-1; the D gene is possibly TRBD1 (5 bases). Deletions cut 3 bases from V and 3 bases from J, with 9 bases between. Germline values: CDR1 KGHSH, CDR2 LQKENI. The CDR3 covers 14 residues. The CDR3 loop is CASSPDSVYNEQFF. CDR3 sequence (DNA): TGTGCCAGCTCACCCGACAGCGTCTACAATGAGCAGTTCTTC.

The chain couples TRBV5-4 to TRBJ1-3; D ambiguous. V was trimmed by 2 bases and J by 0 bases, leaving 3 bases between them. Germline V gene sequence: CDR1 SGHNT, CDR2 YYREEE (reference sequence). The CDR3 consists of 13 residues. CDR3 amino acids: CASSFISGNTIYF. The DNA of the CDR3 is TGTGCCAGCAGCTTTATCTCTGGAAACACCATATATTTT.

The chain employs TRBV5-4 and TRBJ2-3, with TRBD1 matching 10 bases. The germline CDR1 and CDR2 sequences are SGHNT and YYREEE (reference sequence). V was clipped by 2 bases and J by 0 bases; unmatched bases: 3. The length of the CDR3 is 16 residues. CDR3 DNA sequence: TGTGCCAGCAGCTTCGGGACAGGGGCTAGCACAGATACGCAGTATTTT. This gives the protein CASSFGTGASTDTQYF.

V and J are TRBV27 and TRBJ2-1; D possibly corresponds to TRBD1 (6 bases). Trimming removed 6 bases from V and 7 bases from J, with 16 bases in between. Looked up from germline, CDR1 is MNHEY and CDR2 is SMNVEV (reference sequence). This CDR3 has 14 amino acids. Written as DNA, the CDR3 is TGTGCCAGCAGGCAGGGGCATTTGGGGAATGAGCAGTTCTTC. Translated, it gives CASRQGHLGNEQFF.

The chain couples TRBV6-6 to TRBJ1-1; D is undetermined. The CDR3 spans 14 residues. V was cut by 7 bases and J by 4 bases, with 16 bases left in between. Looked up from germline, CDR1 is MNHNY and CDR2 is SVGAGI (reference sequence). CDR3 amino acids: CASNTRGTGTEAFF. The CDR3 nucleotides read TGTGCCAGCAACACCCGGGGTACTGGCACTGAAGCTTTCTTT.

V gene TRBV5-1 combines with J gene TRBJ2-3, with 13 bases lining up with TRBD2. The CDR3 contains 17 residues. The trim removed 1 base at V and 0 bases at J, leaving 2 bases unmatched. Germline assignment: CDR1 SGHRS and CDR2 YFSETQ. Written as DNA, the CDR3 is TGCGCCAGCAGCTTGCTGGGACTAGCGGGAAGCACAGATACGCAGTATTTT. It codes for CASSLLGLAGSTDTQYF. The complete variable domain, with remaining parts taken from reference TRBV5-1 and TRBJ2-3, reads KAGVTQTPRYLIKTRGQQVTLSCSPISGHRSVSWYQQTPGQGLQFLFEYFSETQRNKGNFPGRFSGRQFSNSRSEMNVSTLELGDSALYLCASSLLGLAGSTDTQYFGPGTRLTVL.

The chain recombines TRBV5-6 with TRBJ2-1, with TRBD2 as a possible D gene (6 bases). The germline gives CDR1 SGHDT, CDR2 YYEEEE. The CDR3 spans 16 residues. The V end was cut by 2 bases, the J end by 5 bases, with 17 bases between. The CDR3 reads CASSFPAGRMNNEQFF. CDR3 coding DNA: TGTGCCAGCAGCTTCCCAGCCGGGAGAATGAACAATGAGCAGTTCTTC.

The chain links TRBV5-6 to TRBJ1-1, with D unclear. The CDR3 is 12 amino acids. Trimming stripped 4 bases from V and 10 bases from J, with 14 bases between. CDR1 is SGHDT, CDR2 YYEEEE, per germline. The CDR3 reads CASSLGLVRAFF. For the CDR3, the DNA is TGTGCCAGCAGCCTGGGCTTGGTGAGAGCTTTCTTT.

V gene TRBV11-2 combines with J gene TRBJ2-2, with 16 bases that match TRBD2. The CDR3 extends over 17 amino acids. Germline-derived CDR1 and CDR2 are SGHAT and FQNNGV. Losses at the gene ends were 2 bases for V and 7 bases for J; bases not matched to a gene: 4. The CDR3 region is CASSLKGLAGGDGELFF. The CDR3 bases are TGTGCCAGCAGCTTAAAGGGACTAGCGGGAGGGGACGGGGAGCTGTTTTTT. Full variable domain (missing parts from reference TRBV11-2 and TRBJ2-2): EAGVAQSPRYKIIEKRQSVAFWCNPISGHATLYWYQQILGQGPKLLIQFQNNGVVDDSQLPKDRFSAERLKGVDSTLKIQPAKLEDSAVYLCASSLKGLAGGDGELFFGEGSRLTVL.

V and J are TRBV4-3 and TRBJ2-3, with unresolved D. Germline CDR1 is LGHNA and CDR2 is YSLEER. CDR3 length: 17 residues. Deletions cut 0 bases from V and 2 bases from J, with 15 bases between. This chain's CDR3 is CASSQDRMKLPTDTQYF. In DNA form, the CDR3 reads TGCGCCAGCAGCCAAGATAGAATGAAGTTGCCCACAGATACGCAGTATTTT.

In this sample, this clone turned up once. The chain uses TRBV19 and TRBJ2-7, with 8 bases fitting TRBD1. Looked up from germline, CDR1 is LNHDA and CDR2 is SQIVND (reference sequence). V shed 2 bases, J shed 3 bases, and the junction held 3 bases outside the gene matches. The CDR3 is 14 amino acids. The chain's CDR3 is CASSIFGQGYEQYF. In DNA, the CDR3 is TGTGCCAGTAGTATATTCGGACAGGGCTACGAGCAGTACTTC. The complete variable domain, with remaining parts taken from reference TRBV19 and TRBJ2-7, reads DGGITQSPKYLFRKEGQNVTLSCEQNLNHDAMYWYRQDPGQGLRLIYYSQIVNDFQKGDIAEGYSVSREKKESFPLTVTSAQKNPTAFYLCASSIFGQGYEQYFGPGTRLTVT.

V and J are TRBV5-1 and TRBJ2-5; 11 bases align to TRBD2. The V and J ends lost 4 bases and 2 bases, in that order; junction bases with no gene match: 10. The CDR3 covers 17 residues. Per germline, CDR1 SGHRS and CDR2 YFSETQ. CDR3 sequence reads: CASSRMSTSGKQETQYF. DNA for the CDR3: TGCGCCAGCAGCCGGATGTCGACTAGCGGGAAACAAGAGACCCAGTACTTC.

The V and J genes are TRBV5-4 and TRBJ2-1, with 7 positions matching TRBD1. The V and J ends lost 0 bases and 8 bases, in that order; junction bases with no gene match: 5. The CDR3 is made up of 14 amino acids. Germline V lookup: CDR1 SGHNT, CDR2 YYREEE (reference sequence). CDR3 region: CASSLGTGLDEQFF. The CDR3 DNA is TGTGCCAGCAGCTTGGGGACAGGCCTCGATGAGCAGTTCTTC.

This clone was detected only once. The V and J genes are TRBV4-1 and TRBJ1-2, with 8 bases identical to TRBD1. Looked up from germline, CDR1 is MGHRA and CDR2 is YSYEKL. Unmatched junction bases numbered 14, after V lost 4 bases and J lost 1 base. This CDR3 comprises 18 residues. CDR3 loop: CASSLPTRQGTFNYGYTF. The CDR3 nucleotides read TGCGCCAGCAGCCTTCCCACCCGACAGGGGACGTTTAACTATGGCTACACCTTC.

The V gene is TRBV19, the J gene TRBJ2-1; D is undetermined. This CDR3 contains 15 residues. The ends were cut back, 3 bases at V and 0 bases at J, with 9 bases in the middle. Germline V gene data show CDR1 as LNHDA and CDR2 as SQIVND (reference sequence). The CDR3 sequence: CASSILGSSYNEQFF. CDR3 nucleotide sequence: TGTGCCAGTAGTATCCTTGGTAGCTCCTACAATGAGCAGTTCTTC.